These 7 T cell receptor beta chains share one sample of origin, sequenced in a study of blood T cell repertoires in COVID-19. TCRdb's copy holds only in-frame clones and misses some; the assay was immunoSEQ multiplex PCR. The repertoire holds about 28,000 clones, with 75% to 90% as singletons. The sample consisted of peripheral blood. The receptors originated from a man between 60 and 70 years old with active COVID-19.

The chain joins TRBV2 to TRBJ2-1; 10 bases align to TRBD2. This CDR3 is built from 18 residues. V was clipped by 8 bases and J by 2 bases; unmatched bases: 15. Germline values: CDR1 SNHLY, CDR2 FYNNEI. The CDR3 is CASSHPKASGGPYNEQFF. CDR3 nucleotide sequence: TGTGCCAGCTCCCACCCTAAGGCTAGCGGGGGCCCCTACAATGAGCAGTTCTTC.

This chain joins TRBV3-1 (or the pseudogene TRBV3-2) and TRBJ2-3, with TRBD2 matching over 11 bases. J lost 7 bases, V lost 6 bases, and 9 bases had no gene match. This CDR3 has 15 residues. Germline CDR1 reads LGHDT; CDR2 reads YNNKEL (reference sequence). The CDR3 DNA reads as TGTGCCAGCAGTCCTAGCGGGGGGAGCCTCAATACGCAGTATTTT. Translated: CASSPSGGSLNTQYF.

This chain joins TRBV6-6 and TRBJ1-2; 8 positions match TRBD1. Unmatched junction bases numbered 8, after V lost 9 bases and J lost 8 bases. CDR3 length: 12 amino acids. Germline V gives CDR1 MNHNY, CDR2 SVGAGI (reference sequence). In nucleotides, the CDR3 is TGTGCCAGTGACCAGGGGGCGCTGGGCTACACCTTC. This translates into CASDQGALGYTF.

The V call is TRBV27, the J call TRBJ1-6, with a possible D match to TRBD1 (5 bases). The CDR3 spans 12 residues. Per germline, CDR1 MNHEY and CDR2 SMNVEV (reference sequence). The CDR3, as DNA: TGTGTCTCAGGGCTCTATAATTCACCCCTCCACTTT. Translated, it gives CVSGLYNSPLHF.

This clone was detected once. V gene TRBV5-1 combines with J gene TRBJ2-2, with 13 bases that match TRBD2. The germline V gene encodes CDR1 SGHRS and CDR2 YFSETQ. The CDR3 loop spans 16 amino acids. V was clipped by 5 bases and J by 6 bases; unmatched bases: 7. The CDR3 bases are TGCGCCAGCAGAAAAACTAGCGGGGGGGCCGCCGGGGAGCTGTTTTTT. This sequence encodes CASRKTSGGAAGELFF.

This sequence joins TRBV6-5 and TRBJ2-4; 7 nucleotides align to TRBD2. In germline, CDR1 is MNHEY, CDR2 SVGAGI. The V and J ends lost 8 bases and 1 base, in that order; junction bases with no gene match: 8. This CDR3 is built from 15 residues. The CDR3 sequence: CASQPGRVAKNIQYF. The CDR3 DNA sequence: TGTGCCAGCCAGCCAGGGAGGGTGGCCAAAAACATTCAGTACTTC.

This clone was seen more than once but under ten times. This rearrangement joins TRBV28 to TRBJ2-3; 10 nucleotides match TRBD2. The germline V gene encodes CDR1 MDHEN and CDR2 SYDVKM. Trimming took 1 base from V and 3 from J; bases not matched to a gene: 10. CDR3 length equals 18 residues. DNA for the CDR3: TGTGCCAGCAGTTTATTAAGAGCGGGGGGGCGAGGTACAGATACGCAGTATTTT. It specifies CASSLLRAGGRGTDTQYF.